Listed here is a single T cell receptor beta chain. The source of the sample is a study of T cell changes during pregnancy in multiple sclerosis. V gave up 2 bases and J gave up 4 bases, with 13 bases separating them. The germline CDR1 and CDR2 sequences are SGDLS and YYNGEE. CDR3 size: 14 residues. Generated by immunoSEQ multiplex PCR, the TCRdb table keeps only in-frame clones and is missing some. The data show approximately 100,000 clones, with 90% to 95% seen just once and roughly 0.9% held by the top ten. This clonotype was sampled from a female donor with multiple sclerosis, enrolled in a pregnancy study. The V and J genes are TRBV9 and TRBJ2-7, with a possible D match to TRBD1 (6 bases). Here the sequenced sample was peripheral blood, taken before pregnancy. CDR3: CASSVSDSPYEQYF. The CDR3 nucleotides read TGTGCCAGCAGCGTGTCGGACAGCCCATACGAGCAGTACTTC. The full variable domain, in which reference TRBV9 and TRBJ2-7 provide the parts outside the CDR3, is DSGVTQTPKHLITATGQRVTLRCSPRSGDLSVYWYQQSLDQGLQFLIQYYNGEERAKGNILERFSAQQFPDLHSELNLSSLELGDSALYFCASSVSDSPYEQYFGPGTRLTVT.